The rows below give T cell receptor beta chains drawn from one sample of a study of cytomegalovirus exposure and HLA in healthy donors. Assay: immunoSEQ multiplex PCR; the TCRdb copy retains only in-frame clones and omits some. The sample carries roughly 100,000 clones, about three quarters recorded once. Sequencing was carried out using PBMCs. The receptors shown here come from a man in his 60s in good health and CMV-seropositive. Each CDR3 is given with its conserved first and last residue. Fields, in order: J gene, D gene, clone size, V gene, CDR3 DNA, CDR3 protein. D genes are given only for firm matches. Clone sizes are given selectively: once, few, many, or a class where the clone is expanded.

>TRBJ1-2|TRBD1|.|TRBV5-4
TGTGCCAGCAGCTGGGACAGGGAGAGCTATGGCTACACCTTC
CASSWDRESYGYTF
>TRBJ2-2|.|.|TRBV23-1
TGCGCCCCTCACACCGGGGAGCTGTTTTTT
CAPHTGELFF
>TRBJ2-3|TRBD1|once|TRBV2
TGTGCCAGCACTTTAACCGGGACAGTAACTAGCACAGATACGCAGTATTTT
CASTLTGTVTSTDTQYF
>TRBJ2-3|TRBD2|.|TRBV4-1
TGCGCCAGCAGCCAAGCCCTCGGGGGGGGCACAGATACGCAGTATTTT
CASSQALGGGTDTQYF
>TRBJ2-7|TRBD1|.|TRBV10-3
TGTGCCATCAGGTGGGGGACAGATTCCTACGAGCAGTACTTC
CAIRWGTDSYEQYF
>TRBJ1-2|TRBD1|.|TRBV7-9
TGTGCCAGCAGCTTTGGACAGGTTTATGGCTACACCTTC
CASSFGQVYGYTF
>TRBJ2-5|.|.|TRBV6-6
TGTGCCGGCAGCCTCTACCAAGAGACCCAGTACTTC
CAGSLYQETQYF
>TRBJ2-3|.|.|TRBV30
TGTGCCTGGAGTGTACGACAGTCAGATACGCAGTATTTT
CAWSVRQSDTQYF
>TRBJ1-5|.|.|TRBV28
TGTGCCAGCAGCGAGGGATACTATAGCAATCAGCCCCAGCATTTT
CASSEGYYSNQPQHF
>TRBJ2-1|TRBD2|.|TRBV13
TGTGCCAGCAGCGCTCCCTTGGGACTAGCTCTTCCCAATGAGCAGTTCTTC
CASSAPLGLALPNEQFF
>TRBJ2-3|.|.|TRBV5-1
TGCGCCAGCAGCTTGCCAGGGACAAGCACAGATACGCAGTATTTT
CASSLPGTSTDTQYF
>TRBJ1-1|.|.|TRBV7-2
TGTGCCAGCAGCTTAATCTTGAACACTGAAGCTTTCTTT
CASSLILNTEAFF
>TRBJ2-7|.|.|TRBV27
TGTGCCAGCAGCCCCCTGGGGGGGCGTCGGGAGCAGTACTTC
CASSPLGGRREQYF
>TRBJ1-2|.|.|TRBV12-1
TGTGCCAGCAGCTTTGGTGGAGTGCGGGGGGCAAGTGGCTACACCTTC
CASSFGGVRGASGYTF
>TRBJ1-5|TRBD1|.|TRBV2
TGTGCCAGCGCAGGGGGCGTTTATCAGCCCCAGCATTTT
CASAGGVYQPQHF
>TRBJ1-4|TRBD1|few|TRBV2
TGTGCCAGCAGTGCTCGGGACAGCGCCCTAATTAATGAAAAACTGTTTTTT
CASSARDSALINEKLFF
>TRBJ1-3|.|.|TRBV6-5
TGTGCCAGCAGTTACGTGGGGGCGGACACCATATATTTT
CASSYVGADTIYF
>TRBJ2-3|TRBD2|.|TRBV15
TGTGCCACCAGCAGAACCACTAGCGGGGGCCCAGATACGCAGTATTTT
CATSRTTSGGPDTQYF
>TRBJ2-1|TRBD2|once|TRBV7-8
TGTGCCAGCAGCTTAGGGACTAGCGGGGGGACCCGGCTGTTCTTC
CASSLGTSGGTRLFF
>TRBJ1-2|.|.|TRBV2
TGTGCCAGCAGGGCGGGGGTAAACCGCCCCGGGAGCTATGGCTACACCTTC
CASRAGVNRPGSYGYTF
>TRBJ2-1|TRBD2|.|TRBV27
TGTGCCGCTAGGGCGGGGGGAACCTACAATGAGCAGTTCTTC
CAARAGGTYNEQFF
>TRBJ2-1|TRBD2|few|TRBV5-1
TGCGCCAGCAGTCGTGAATTTGCGGGGGGGTACAATGAGCAGTTCTTC
CASSREFAGGYNEQFF
>TRBJ1-1|.|.|TRBV9
TGTGCCAGCAGCGCACAGGACACTGAAGCTTTCTTT
CASSAQDTEAFF
>TRBJ2-7|.|once|TRBV7-2
TGTGCCAGCAGCTTATACCGTCAGGGAGGATACGAGCAGTACTTC
CASSLYRQGGYEQYF